This entry lists 2 T cell receptor beta chains sequenced from one sample in a study. TCRdb fed the RT-PCR reads into MiXCR, producing one record per CDR3 protein. The data show fewer than 800,000 distinct CDR3 sequences, 14% seen once. Sequencing was done on a sample of memory CD4+ T cells from blood. The receptor set was obtained from a female donor in good health, serving as a healthy control.

This clonotype occurred a few times. V and J are TRBV20-1 and TRBJ1-2; perhaps TRBD1 as D (5 bases). V lost 5 bases, J lost 4 bases, and 14 bases lay in between. Germline CDR1 DFQATT, CDR2 SNEGSKA (reference sequence). The CDR3 length is 13 residues. CDR3 nucleotides: TGCAGTGCTGGACTATCAGGGTCCTATGGCTACACCTTC. It is translated as CSAGLSGSYGYTF.

This clonotype was counted at least ten times. The genes are TRBV4-1 and TRBJ1-3; the match to TRBD1 covers 7 bases. V shed 1 base, J shed 2 bases, and the junction held 8 bases outside the gene matches. From germline, CDR1 is MGHRA and CDR2 YSYEKL. CDR3 size: 17 residues. CDR3 region: CASSQGKGARTGNTIYF. The CDR3 nucleotides read TGCGCCAGCAGCCAAGGCAAGGGGGCTAGGACTGGAAACACCATATATTTT.